This T cell receptor beta chain was identified during a study of regulatory and conventional T cells in RAG deficiency. Study-level findings and limits: Shorter CDR3s in all patient subsets; >85% Treg-Tconv overlap in Omenn.

Germline loops: CDR1 SGHRS, CDR2 YFSETQ. V trimming: 4 bases; J trimming: 0 bases; junction bases outside the gene matches: 8. CDR3 size: 18 residues. Assay used: immunoSEQ multiplex PCR; TCRdb lists only in-frame clones, some missing. This sample has tens of thousands of clones, with approximately 90% found just once. This clone appeared a few times. The antigen remains unidentified. The data also belong to a second study, concerning regulatory T cells. That work states: The primer mix had 52 TRBV and 13 TRBJ primers. Regulatory T cells showed the strongest V-J pair restriction and V/J gene skewing among patient repertoires.

This clonotype originated in a human donor in good health. Specimen: CD8+ T cells sorted from blood. This chain connects TRBV5-1 to TRBJ2-1; TRBD2 matches 12 bases. In DNA form, the CDR3 reads TGCGCCAGCAGCAACCTAGGACTAGCGGGGAGCTCCTACAATGAGCAGTTCTTC. Amino acid sequence: CASSNLGLAGSSYNEQFF.